Sequencing of this TCR beta chain was carried out in a study of glioma-infiltrating T cells after dendritic cell vaccination. As for the study in general: Glioblastoma patients came from Phase I and II dendritic cell vaccination trials.

CDR3 length: 15 amino acids. The ends lost 4 bases at V and 5 bases at J; junction bases unmatched: 10. Germline assignment: CDR1 GTSNPN and CDR2 SVGIG (reference sequence). The primer mix had 60 V beta and 13 J beta primers. Produced via immunoSEQ multiplex PCR; TCRdb's table is partial and in-frame only. The table has about 50,000 clones, approximately 85% seen once; the top ten hold about 10%. The chain couples TRBV30 to TRBJ2-2; 7 bases fit TRBD2. The TCR sequence derives from a human donor with glioblastoma. Here the sequenced sample was blood, taken before dendritic cell vaccination. CDR3 nucleotides: TGTGCCTGGAAAAAGGGAGGGGCCGGAACCGGGGAGCTGTTTTTT. It yields the protein CAWKKGGAGTGELFF. Full variable domain (rest looked up from reference TRBV30 and TRBJ2-2): SQTIHQWPATLVQPVGSPLSLECTVEGTSNPNLYWYRQAAGRGLQLLFYSVGIGQISSEVPQNLSASRPQDRQFILSSKKLLLSDSGFYLCAWKKGGAGTGELFFGEGSRLTVL.